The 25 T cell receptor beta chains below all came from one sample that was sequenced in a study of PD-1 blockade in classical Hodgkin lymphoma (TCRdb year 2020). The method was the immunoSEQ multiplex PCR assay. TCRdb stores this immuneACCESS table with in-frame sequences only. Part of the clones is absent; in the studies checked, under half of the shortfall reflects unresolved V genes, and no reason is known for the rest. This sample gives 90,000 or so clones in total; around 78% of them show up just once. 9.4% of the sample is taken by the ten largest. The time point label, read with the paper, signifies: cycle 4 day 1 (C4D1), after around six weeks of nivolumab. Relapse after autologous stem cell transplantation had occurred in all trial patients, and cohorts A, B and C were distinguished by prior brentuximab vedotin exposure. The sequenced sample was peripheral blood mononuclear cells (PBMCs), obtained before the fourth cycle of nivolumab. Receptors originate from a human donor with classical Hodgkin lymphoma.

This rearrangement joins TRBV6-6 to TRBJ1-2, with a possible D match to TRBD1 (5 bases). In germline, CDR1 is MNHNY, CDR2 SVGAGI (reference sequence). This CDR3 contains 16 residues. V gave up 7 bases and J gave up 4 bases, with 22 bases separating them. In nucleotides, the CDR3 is TGTGCCAGCATCTTCCTTAGGACTGGGGGATCCTATGGCTACACCTTC. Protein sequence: CASIFLRTGGSYGYTF.

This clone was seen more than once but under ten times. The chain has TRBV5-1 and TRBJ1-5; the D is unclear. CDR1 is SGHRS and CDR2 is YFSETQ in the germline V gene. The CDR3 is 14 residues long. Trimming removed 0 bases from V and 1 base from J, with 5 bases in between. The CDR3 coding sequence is TGCGCCAGCAGCTTGGAGGGCAGCAATCAGCCCCAGCATTTT. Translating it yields CASSLEGSNQPQHF.

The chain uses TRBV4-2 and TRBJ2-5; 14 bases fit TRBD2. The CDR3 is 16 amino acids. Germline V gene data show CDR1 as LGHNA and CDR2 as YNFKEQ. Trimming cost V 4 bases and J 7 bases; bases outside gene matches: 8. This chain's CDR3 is CASSRRLAGGLGTQYF. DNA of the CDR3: TGTGCCAGCAGCCGCCGACTAGCGGGGGGGCTAGGGACCCAGTACTTC.

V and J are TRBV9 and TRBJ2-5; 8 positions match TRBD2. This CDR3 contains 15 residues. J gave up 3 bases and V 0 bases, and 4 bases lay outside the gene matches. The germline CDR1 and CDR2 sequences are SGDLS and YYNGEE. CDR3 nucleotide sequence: TGTGCCAGCAGCGTAGGGCTAGCGGGTGAAGAGACCCAGTACTTC. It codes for CASSVGLAGEETQYF.

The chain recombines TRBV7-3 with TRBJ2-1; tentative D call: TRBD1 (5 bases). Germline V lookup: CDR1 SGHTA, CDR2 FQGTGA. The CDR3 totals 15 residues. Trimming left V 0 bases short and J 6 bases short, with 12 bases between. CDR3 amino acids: CASSLTQGGINEQFF. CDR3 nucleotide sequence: TGTGCCAGCAGCTTAACTCAGGGCGGCATCAATGAGCAGTTCTTC.

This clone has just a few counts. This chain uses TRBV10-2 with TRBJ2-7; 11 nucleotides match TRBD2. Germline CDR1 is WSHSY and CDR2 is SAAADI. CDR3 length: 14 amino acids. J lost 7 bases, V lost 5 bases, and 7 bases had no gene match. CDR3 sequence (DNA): TGCGCCAGCAGTTTAGCGGGAGGGCCGGGAGAGCAGTACTTC. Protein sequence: CASSLAGGPGEQYF.

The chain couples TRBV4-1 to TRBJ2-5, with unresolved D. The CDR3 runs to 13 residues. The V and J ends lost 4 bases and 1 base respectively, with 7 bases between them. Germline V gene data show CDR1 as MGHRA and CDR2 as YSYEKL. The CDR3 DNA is TGCGCCAGCAGCCGGACCACCCAAGAGACCCAGTACTTC. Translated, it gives CASSRTTQETQYF.

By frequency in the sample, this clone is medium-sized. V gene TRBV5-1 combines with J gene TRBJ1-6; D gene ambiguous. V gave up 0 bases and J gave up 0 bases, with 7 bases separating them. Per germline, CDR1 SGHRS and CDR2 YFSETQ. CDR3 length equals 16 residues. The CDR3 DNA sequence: TGCGCCAGCAGCTTGGTACCGAGCTCCTATAATTCACCCCTCCACTTT. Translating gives CASSLVPSSYNSPLHF.

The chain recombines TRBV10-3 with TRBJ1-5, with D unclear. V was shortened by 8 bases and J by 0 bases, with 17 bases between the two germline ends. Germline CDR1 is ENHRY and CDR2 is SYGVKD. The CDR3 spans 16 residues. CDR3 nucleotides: TGTGCCATCTCCCCAGACCTGTTTTTTAGCAATCAGCCCCAGCATTTT. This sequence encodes CAISPDLFFSNQPQHF.

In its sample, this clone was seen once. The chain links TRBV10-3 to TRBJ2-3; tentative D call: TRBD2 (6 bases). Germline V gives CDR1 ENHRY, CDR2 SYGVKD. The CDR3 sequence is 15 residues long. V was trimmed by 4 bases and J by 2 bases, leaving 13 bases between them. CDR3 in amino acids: CAISGREPSTDTQYF. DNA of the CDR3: TGTGCCATCAGTGGGAGGGAGCCCTCCACAGATACGCAGTATTTT.

The CDR3 reads CASSYTTGQGREFF. DNA of the CDR3: TGTGCCAGCAGTTACACGACGGGACAGGGAAGGGAGTTCTTC. This sequence joins TRBV6-5 and TRBJ2-1, with 9 nucleotides matching TRBD1. Unmatched junction bases numbered 10, after V lost 2 bases and J lost 14 bases. CDR1 is MNHEY and CDR2 is SVGAGI in the germline V gene. CDR3 length: 14 amino acids.

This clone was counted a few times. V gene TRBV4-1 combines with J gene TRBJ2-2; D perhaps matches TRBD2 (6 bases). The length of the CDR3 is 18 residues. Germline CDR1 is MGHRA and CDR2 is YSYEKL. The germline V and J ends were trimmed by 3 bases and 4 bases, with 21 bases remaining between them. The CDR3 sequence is CASSQRVLALASTGELFF. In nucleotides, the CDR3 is TGCGCCAGCAGCCAGAGGGTCCTAGCGTTGGCCAGCACCGGGGAGCTGTTTTTT.

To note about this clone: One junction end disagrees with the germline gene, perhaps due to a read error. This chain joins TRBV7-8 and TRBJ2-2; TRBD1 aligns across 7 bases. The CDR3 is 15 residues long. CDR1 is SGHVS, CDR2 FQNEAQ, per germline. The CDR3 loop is CVSSSTGKGGGELFF. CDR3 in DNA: TGTGTCAGCAGCTCGACAGGGAAAGGCGGCGGGGAGCTGTTTTTT.

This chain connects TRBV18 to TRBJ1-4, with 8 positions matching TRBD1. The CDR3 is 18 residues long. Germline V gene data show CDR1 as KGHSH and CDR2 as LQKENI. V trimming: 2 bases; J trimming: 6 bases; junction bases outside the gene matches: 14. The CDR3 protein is CASSPIRRQGYTDEKLFF. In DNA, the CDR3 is TGTGCCAGCTCACCAATTCGACGACAGGGGTACACGGATGAAAAACTGTTTTTT.

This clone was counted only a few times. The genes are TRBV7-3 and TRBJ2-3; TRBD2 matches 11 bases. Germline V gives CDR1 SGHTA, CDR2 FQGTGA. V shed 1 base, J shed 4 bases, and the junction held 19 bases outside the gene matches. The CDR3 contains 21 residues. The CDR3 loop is CASSLIPFVAGGPLGADTQYF. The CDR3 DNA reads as TGTGCCAGCAGCTTAATCCCGTTCGTAGCGGGAGGGCCTTTGGGGGCAGATACGCAGTATTTT.

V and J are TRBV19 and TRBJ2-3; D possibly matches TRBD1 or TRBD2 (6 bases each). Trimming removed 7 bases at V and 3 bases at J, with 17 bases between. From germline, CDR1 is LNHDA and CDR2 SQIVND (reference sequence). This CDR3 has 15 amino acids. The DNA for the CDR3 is TGTGCCAGTACCCCGGGGTGGGGGGCGACAGATACGCAGTATTTT. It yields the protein CASTPGWGATDTQYF.

The CDR3 nucleotides are TGTGCCAGCAGCATACAGGGGGCTGGAAACACCATATATTTT. Protein: CASSIQGAGNTIYF. The V and J genes are TRBV5-4 and TRBJ1-3; the match to TRBD1 covers 8 bases. The germline V gene encodes CDR1 SGHNT and CDR2 YYREEE (reference sequence). V gave up 4 bases and J gave up 2 bases; unmatched junction bases: 2. This CDR3 spans 14 amino acids.

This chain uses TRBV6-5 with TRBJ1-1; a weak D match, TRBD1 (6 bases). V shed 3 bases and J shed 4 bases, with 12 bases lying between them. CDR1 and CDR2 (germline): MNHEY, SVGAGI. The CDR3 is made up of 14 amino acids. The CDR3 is CASSYGGPGTEAFF. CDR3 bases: TGTGCCAGCAGTTATGGGGGGCCTGGCACTGAAGCTTTCTTT.

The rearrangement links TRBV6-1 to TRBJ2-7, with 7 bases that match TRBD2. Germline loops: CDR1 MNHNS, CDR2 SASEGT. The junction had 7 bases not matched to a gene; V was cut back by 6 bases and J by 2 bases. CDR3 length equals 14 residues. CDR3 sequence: CASSFERDAYEQYF. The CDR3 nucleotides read TGTGCCAGCAGCTTCGAGCGGGACGCCTACGAGCAGTACTTC.

The CDR3 is CASSPLTSADTQYF. CDR3 nucleotide sequence: TGCGCCAGCAGCCCTTTGACTAGCGCAGATACGCAGTATTTT. The J gene is TRBJ2-3, the V gene TRBV5-1; 8 bases match TRBD2. Trimming cost V 4 bases and J 4 bases; bases outside gene matches: 5. This CDR3 region has 14 residues. Looked up from germline, CDR1 is SGHRS and CDR2 is YFSETQ.

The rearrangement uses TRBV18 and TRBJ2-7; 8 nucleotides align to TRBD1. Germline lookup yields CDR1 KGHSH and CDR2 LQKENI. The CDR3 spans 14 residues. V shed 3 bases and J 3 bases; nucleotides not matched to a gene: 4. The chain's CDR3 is CASSPRQGFYEQYF. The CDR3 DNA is TGTGCCAGCTCACCTAGACAGGGGTTCTACGAGCAGTACTTC. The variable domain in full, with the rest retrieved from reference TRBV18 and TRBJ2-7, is NAGVMQNPRHLVRRRGQEARLRCSPMKGHSHVYWYRQLPEEGLKFMVYLQKENIIDESGMPKERFSAEFPKEGPSILRIQQVVRGDSAAYFCASSPRQGFYEQYFGPGTRLTVT.

CDR3: CASSPSGTGLLNTEAFF. The CDR3 DNA sequence: TGTGCCAGCAGCCCTTCCGGGACAGGGTTACTGAACACTGAAGCTTTCTTT. The rearrangement uses TRBV9 and TRBJ1-1, with 9 positions matching TRBD1. Germline CDR1 reads SGDLS; CDR2 reads YYNGEE. CDR3 length equals 17 residues. V shed 4 bases, J shed 0 bases, and the junction held 10 bases outside the gene matches.

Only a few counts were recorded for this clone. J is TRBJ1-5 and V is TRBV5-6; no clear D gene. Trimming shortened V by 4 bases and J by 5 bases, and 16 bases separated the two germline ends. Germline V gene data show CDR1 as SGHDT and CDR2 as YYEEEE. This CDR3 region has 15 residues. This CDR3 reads CASSKYGFSDQPQHF. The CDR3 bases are TGTGCCAGCAGCAAATACGGGTTCTCCGATCAGCCCCAGCATTTT.

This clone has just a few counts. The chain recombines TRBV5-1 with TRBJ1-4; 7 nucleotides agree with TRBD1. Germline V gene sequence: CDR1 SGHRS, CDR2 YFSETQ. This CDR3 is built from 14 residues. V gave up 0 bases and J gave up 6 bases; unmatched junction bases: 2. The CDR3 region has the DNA TGCGCCAGCAGCTTGGCCCAGGGGGATGAAAAACTGTTTTTT. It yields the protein CASSLAQGDEKLFF.

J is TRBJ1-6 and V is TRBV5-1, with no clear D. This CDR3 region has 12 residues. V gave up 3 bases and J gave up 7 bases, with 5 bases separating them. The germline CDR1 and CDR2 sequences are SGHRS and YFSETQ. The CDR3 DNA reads TGCGCCAGCAGCTCGAACAATTCACCCCTCCACTTT. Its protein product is CASSSNNSPLHF. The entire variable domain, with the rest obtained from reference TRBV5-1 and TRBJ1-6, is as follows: KAGVTQTPRYLIKTRGQQVTLSCSPISGHRSVSWYQQTPGQGLQFLFEYFSETQRNKGNFPGRFSGRQFSNSRSEMNVSTLELGDSALYLCASSSNNSPLHFGNGTRLTVT.